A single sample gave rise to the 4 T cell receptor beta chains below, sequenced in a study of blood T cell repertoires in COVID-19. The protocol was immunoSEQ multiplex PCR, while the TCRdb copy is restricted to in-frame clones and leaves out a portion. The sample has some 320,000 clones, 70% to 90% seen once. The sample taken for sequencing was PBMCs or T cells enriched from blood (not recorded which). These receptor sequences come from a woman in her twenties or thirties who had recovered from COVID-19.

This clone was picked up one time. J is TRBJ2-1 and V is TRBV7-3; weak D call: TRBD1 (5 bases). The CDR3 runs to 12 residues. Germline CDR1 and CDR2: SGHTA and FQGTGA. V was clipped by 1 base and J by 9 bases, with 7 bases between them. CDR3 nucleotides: TGTGCCAGCAGCTTAAATAGGGGTGAGCAGTTCTTC. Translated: CASSLNRGEQFF.

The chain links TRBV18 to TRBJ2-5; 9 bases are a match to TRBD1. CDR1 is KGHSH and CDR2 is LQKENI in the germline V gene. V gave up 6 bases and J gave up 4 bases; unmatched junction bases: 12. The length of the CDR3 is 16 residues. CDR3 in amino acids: CASSPRTGVLVETQYF. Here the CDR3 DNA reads TGTGCCAGCTCGCCTCGGACAGGGGTGCTCGTAGAGACCCAGTACTTC.

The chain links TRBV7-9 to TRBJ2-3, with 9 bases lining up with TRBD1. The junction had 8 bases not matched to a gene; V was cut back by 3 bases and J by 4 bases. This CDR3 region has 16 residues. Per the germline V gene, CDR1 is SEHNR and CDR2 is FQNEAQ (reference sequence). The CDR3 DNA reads TGTGCCAGCAGCTTTCCTGGGAGGACAGGGGCAGATACGCAGTATTTT. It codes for CASSFPGRTGADTQYF.

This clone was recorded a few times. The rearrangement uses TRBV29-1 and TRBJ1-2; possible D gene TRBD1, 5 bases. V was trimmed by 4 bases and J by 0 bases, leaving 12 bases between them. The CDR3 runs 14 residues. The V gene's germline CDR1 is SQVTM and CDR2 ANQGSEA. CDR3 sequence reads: CSVGGGVSNYGYTF. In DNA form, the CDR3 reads TGCAGCGTTGGGGGCGGGGTATCTAACTATGGCTACACCTTC.